Each of the 32 T cell receptor beta chains below was sequenced from the same sample in a study of T cell clonotyping in hematopoietic cell transplantation. Method: immunoSEQ multiplex PCR; TCRdb's copy keeps in-frame clones and lacks some. The table shows about 8,400 clones, with about 88% occurring only once. The sequences come from peripheral blood mononuclear cells, collected at the time of graft-versus-host disease after allogeneic stem cell transplant. The source is a male patient between 55 and 70 years old who had an allogeneic stem cell transplant from a related donor, so the T cells may come from the graft donor. Some clones in this sample may be carry-over from other donors' samples.

V gene TRBV6-5 combines with J gene TRBJ1-2, with 7 bases lining up with TRBD1. The CDR3 runs 13 residues. Looked up from germline, CDR1 is MNHEY and CDR2 is SVGAGI. Germline trimming cut 9 bases from V and 5 bases from J; bases unmatched to any gene: 9. Written as DNA, the CDR3 is TGTGCCAGTAGACTGGACAGGCGATATGGCTACACCTTC. Its protein is CASRLDRRYGYTF.

In DNA form, the CDR3 reads TGTGCCAGCAGCTTCCGGACTAGCGGAGTCACAGATACGCAGTATTTT. Translating it yields CASSFRTSGVTDTQYF. This chain connects TRBV7-9 to TRBJ2-3, with 10 bases identical to TRBD2. The ends lost 3 bases at V and 2 bases at J; junction bases unmatched: 5. The CDR3 length is 16 residues. CDR1 is SEHNR, CDR2 FQNEAQ, per germline (reference sequence).

The CDR3 region is CASSPAGDSYEQYF. CDR3 DNA: TGCGCCAGCAGCCCCGCTGGTGATTCCTACGAGCAGTACTTC. The chain combines TRBV5-1 with TRBJ2-7; D gene ambiguous. The germline V gene has CDR1 SGHRS and CDR2 YFSETQ. Trimming shortened V by 4 bases and J by 1 base, and 12 bases separated the two germline ends. CDR3 length equals 14 residues. Complete variable domain (other parts from reference TRBV5-1 and TRBJ2-7): KAGVTQTPRYLIKTRGQQVTLSCSPISGHRSVSWYQQTPGQGLQFLFEYFSETQRNKGNFPGRFSGRQFSNSRSEMNVSTLELGDSALYLCASSPAGDSYEQYFGPGTRLTVT.

The J gene is TRBJ1-6, the V gene TRBV7-3; D not resolved. Trimming stripped 0 bases from V and 2 bases from J, with 11 bases between. Germline V gene sequence: CDR1 SGHTA, CDR2 FQGTGA. The CDR3 runs 17 residues. This CDR3 reads CASSLTGPGPYNSPLHF. CDR3 DNA: TGTGCCAGCAGCTTAACAGGACCCGGACCCTATAATTCACCCCTCCACTTT.

V and J are TRBV30 and TRBJ1-2; TRBD1 might be the D (5 bases). CDR1 is GTSNPN, CDR2 SVGIG, per germline (reference sequence). The CDR3 spans 13 residues. V was clipped by 3 bases and J by 6 bases, with 14 bases between them. CDR3 coding DNA: TGTGCCTGGAGGCCCCCAGGGCGGAATGGCTACACCTTC. Encoded protein: CAWRPPGRNGYTF.

V gene TRBV4-3 combines with J gene TRBJ2-3; no reliable D call. CDR1 and CDR2 from the germline V gene are LGHNA and YSLEER. Trimming shortened V by 3 bases and J by 6 bases, and 10 bases separated the two germline ends. The CDR3 has 13 residues. The CDR3 region is CASSQAFGDTQYF. CDR3 in DNA: TGCGCCAGCAGCCAGGCCTTTGGGGATACGCAGTATTTT.

This clone is a singleton in its sample. The chain combines TRBV14 with TRBJ2-7, with 7 bases identical to TRBD1. The germline CDR1 and CDR2 sequences are SGHDN and FVKESK. V lost 2 bases, J lost 4 bases, and 8 bases stayed unmatched. This CDR3 has 15 residues. The CDR3 sequence: CASSQIPGTVYEQYF. The DNA for the CDR3 is TGTGCCAGCAGCCAAATACCGGGGACAGTTTACGAGCAGTACTTC.

The J gene is TRBJ2-3, the V gene TRBV5-1; unclear D gene. V lost 4 bases to trimming and J lost 6 bases, with 9 bases between them. Germline-derived CDR1 and CDR2 are SGHRS and YFSETQ. The CDR3 consists of 12 residues. The CDR3 sequence is CASSIRFDTQYF. Here the CDR3 DNA reads TGCGCCAGCAGCATCAGGTTTGATACGCAGTATTTT.

This chain joins TRBV4-2 and TRBJ1-3; D possibly corresponds to TRBD1 (5 bases). The germline gives CDR1 LGHNA, CDR2 YNFKEQ. The CDR3 loop spans 14 amino acids. Trimming pared 4 bases from V and 2 bases from J, leaving 9 bases between. This CDR3 is CASSPQGAGNTIYF. CDR3 DNA sequence: TGTGCCAGCAGCCCGCAGGGTGCTGGAAACACCATATATTTT.

This rearrangement joins TRBV6-1 to TRBJ2-4, with 7 positions matching TRBD2. V shed 7 bases, J shed 0 bases, and the junction held 6 bases outside the gene matches. The CDR3 runs to 15 residues. Germline V gene sequence: CDR1 MNHNS, CDR2 SASEGT. The CDR3 sequence is CASNPGEGAKNIQYF. CDR3 DNA: TGTGCCAGCAACCCGGGGGAGGGAGCCAAAAACATTCAGTACTTC.

This sequence joins TRBV28 and TRBJ2-7, with 7 bases aligning to TRBD1. Per the germline V gene, CDR1 is MDHEN and CDR2 is SYDVKM. Germline trimming cut 6 bases from V and 4 bases from J; bases unmatched to any gene: 6. The CDR3 is 13 amino acids. CDR3 region: CASRVFRGYEQYF. CDR3 coding DNA: TGTGCCAGCAGGGTATTCAGGGGGTACGAGCAGTACTTC.

The chain couples TRBV2 to TRBJ1-6; unclear D gene. The CDR3 length is 14 residues. Per germline, CDR1 SNHLY and CDR2 FYNNEI. The germline V and J ends were trimmed by 7 bases and 6 bases, with 13 bases remaining between them. The CDR3 coding sequence is TGTGCCAGCAACCTCTGGGTTCGTAATTCACCCCTCCACTTT. It codes for CASNLWVRNSPLHF.

CDR3 sequence reads: CASSLTGTGYTGELFF. CDR3 nucleotides: TGTGCCAGCAGCTTGACCGGGACAGGGTACACCGGGGAGCTGTTTTTT. The chain combines TRBV5-6 with TRBJ2-2; 9 bases fit TRBD1. With 1 base clipped from V and 3 bases from J, the junction kept 4 bases outside the gene matches. Germline values: CDR1 SGHDT, CDR2 YYEEEE. There are 16 residues in the CDR3.

The V gene is TRBV11-3, the J gene TRBJ2-1; 7 positions match TRBD1. The CDR3 is 15 residues long. V gave up 4 bases and J gave up 2 bases; unmatched junction bases: 5. CDR1 and CDR2 from the germline V gene are SGHNT and YENEEA. CDR3: CASSYRDSTYNEQFF. The CDR3 DNA reads TGTGCCAGCAGCTACCGGGACAGCACCTACAATGAGCAGTTCTTC.

J is TRBJ1-5 and V is TRBV4-2; maybe TRBD1 (5 bases). V lost 2 bases, J lost 9 bases, and 14 bases lay in between. From germline, CDR1 is LGHNA and CDR2 YNFKEQ. The length of the CDR3 is 14 residues. The CDR3 DNA reads as TGTGCCAGCAGCCAAAACACGGCCGGGGGGCCCCAGCATTTT. Translating gives CASSQNTAGGPQHF.

The J gene is TRBJ1-1, the V gene TRBV7-9, with a possible D match to TRBD1 (5 bases). Germline V gene lookup returns CDR1 SEHNR and CDR2 FQNEAQ (reference sequence). V was cut by 2 bases and J by 7 bases, with 14 bases left in between. The CDR3 sequence is 14 residues long. The DNA of the CDR3 is TGTGCCAGCAGCTTAATCAGGGAATGGGATGAAGCTTTCTTT. Translating it yields CASSLIREWDEAFF.

The J gene is TRBJ1-1, the V gene TRBV13; no clear D gene. The CDR3 is 13 residues long. V lost 3 bases and J lost 3, with 8 bases in between. CDR1 and CDR2 from the germline V gene are PRHDT and FYEKMQ (reference sequence). The CDR3, as DNA: TGTGCCAGCAGCTTCCGTCGCTACACTGAAGCTTTCTTT. Translated, it gives CASSFRRYTEAFF. The complete variable domain, with remaining parts taken from reference TRBV13 and TRBJ1-1, reads AAGVIQSPRHLIKEKRETATLKCYPIPRHDTVYWYQQGPGQDPQFLISFYEKMQSDKGSIPDRFSAQQFSDYHSELNMSSLELGDSALYFCASSFRRYTEAFFGQGTRLTVV.

The genes are TRBV11-1 and TRBJ1-5; TRBD1 is a possible D gene (6 bases). Per the germline V gene, CDR1 is SGHAT and CDR2 is FQDESV (reference sequence). The V end was cut by 1 base, the J end by 2 bases, with 6 bases between. This CDR3 has 14 residues. The CDR3 protein is CASSLDRGNQPQHF. The CDR3 nucleotides read TGTGCCAGCAGCTTAGACAGGGGCAATCAGCCCCAGCATTTT.

The CDR3 DNA reads TGTGCCAGCAGCTTAGGACTCTCGGTGGAAAAACTGTTTTTT. It yields the protein CASSLGLSVEKLFF. The rearrangement joins TRBV11-2 to TRBJ1-4, with D unresolved. V was cut by 1 base and J by 8 bases, with 11 bases left in between. This CDR3 has 14 residues. The germline V gene has CDR1 SGHAT and CDR2 FQNNGV.

The chain is built from TRBV7-9 and TRBJ2-7, with D unclear. The CDR3 extends over 12 amino acids. V was shortened by 4 bases and J by 6 bases, with 10 bases between the two germline ends. Germline values: CDR1 SEHNR, CDR2 FQNEAQ (reference sequence). The CDR3 DNA reads TGTGCCAGCAGCTCTGCCAGATTCGAGCAGTACTTC. It translates to CASSSARFEQYF.

The chain employs TRBV19 and TRBJ2-7, with 9 bases lining up with TRBD2. The CDR3 totals 15 residues. With 5 bases clipped from V and 2 bases from J, the junction kept 7 bases outside the gene matches. CDR1 LNHDA and CDR2 SQIVND come from the germline V gene (reference sequence). In DNA, the CDR3 is TGTGCCAGTAGTGACCTCGGCGGGGGGGCCTACGAGCAGTACTTC. This sequence encodes CASSDLGGGAYEQYF.

CDR3 in DNA: TGTGCCAGCCAGGGCACTAGCGGGGGAGATACGCAGTATTTT. Protein: CASQGTSGGDTQYF. J is TRBJ2-3 and V is TRBV2; 11 nucleotides align to TRBD2. J lost 5 bases, V lost 8 bases, and 6 bases had no gene match. CDR1 and CDR2 from the germline V gene are SNHLY and FYNNEI. CDR3 length equals 14 residues.

This chain joins TRBV11-2 and TRBJ2-5; D may be TRBD2 (6 bases). The germline V and J ends were trimmed by 2 bases and 0 bases, with 10 bases remaining between them. Germline V CDR1 and CDR2: SGHAT, FQNNGV. The CDR3 length is 15 residues. CDR3 region: CASSLLGTHQETQYF. The CDR3 DNA reads as TGTGCCAGCAGCTTACTCGGGACTCACCAAGAGACCCAGTACTTC.

The rearrangement joins TRBV6-1 to TRBJ1-2; D unresolved. Deletions cut 6 bases from V and 4 bases from J, with 15 bases between. The CDR3 runs 14 residues. The germline V gene encodes CDR1 MNHNS and CDR2 SASEGT. CDR3 in amino acids: CASSKEGVSYGYTF. Written as DNA, the CDR3 is TGTGCCAGCAGCAAGGAGGGCGTAAGCTATGGCTACACCTTC.

V and J are TRBV2 and TRBJ2-7; perhaps TRBD1 as D (5 bases). V lost 6 bases, J lost 2 bases, and 8 bases lay in between. There are 12 residues in the CDR3. Germline CDR1 reads SNHLY; CDR2 reads FYNNEI. This CDR3 is CASRGAAYEQYF. CDR3 coding DNA: TGTGCCAGCAGAGGGGCCGCCTACGAGCAGTACTTC.

The chain uses TRBV6-5 and TRBJ2-7; 7 bases are shared with TRBD1. The V gene's germline CDR1 is MNHEY and CDR2 SVGAGI. V lost 4 bases to trimming and J lost 1 base; unmatched junction nucleotides: 4. CDR3 length: 14 amino acids. The CDR3 DNA reads TGTGCCAGCAGTTCACAGGGGCGGTCCTACGAGCAGTACTTC. It specifies CASSSQGRSYEQYF.

This clone came up a few times. V is TRBV29-1 and J is TRBJ1-2, with TRBD1 as a possible D gene (6 bases). Germline V gene data show CDR1 as SQVTM and CDR2 as ANQGSEA. The germline V and J ends were trimmed by 3 bases and 4 bases, with 12 bases remaining between them. The CDR3 runs to 13 residues. The DNA of the CDR3 is TGCAGCGTTGAGGCAGGGGAGTCCTATGGCTACACCTTC. This sequence encodes CSVEAGESYGYTF.

V gene TRBV4-1 combines with J gene TRBJ2-2; 7 bases are a match to TRBD1. The ends lost 0 bases at V and 5 bases at J; junction bases unmatched: 12. Per germline, CDR1 MGHRA and CDR2 YSYEKL. The CDR3 totals 18 residues. The CDR3 here is CASSQDRMNRGETGELFF. Written as DNA, the CDR3 is TGCGCCAGCAGCCAAGATCGTATGAACAGGGGTGAAACCGGGGAGCTGTTTTTT.

This chain uses TRBV7-9 with TRBJ1-2; D ambiguous. In germline, CDR1 is SEHNR, CDR2 FQNEAQ (reference sequence). Trimming removed 2 bases at V and 8 bases at J, with 6 bases between. The CDR3 extends over 11 amino acids. CDR3 in DNA: TGTGCCAGCAGCTTATTGGTCGGCTACACCTTC. It yields the protein CASSLLVGYTF.

This clone appeared a single time. This sequence joins TRBV6-5 and TRBJ2-3; 9 nucleotides align to TRBD2. Germline lookup yields CDR1 MNHEY and CDR2 SVGAGI. V trimming: 2 bases; J trimming: 1 base; junction bases outside the gene matches: 4. CDR3 length: 16 residues. The CDR3 region has the DNA TGTGCCAGCAGTTACATACGGACTAGCGGCACAGATACGCAGTATTTT. It translates to CASSYIRTSGTDTQYF.

The CDR3 sequence: CASSWQTNEKLFF. The DNA for the CDR3 is TGTGCCAGTAGTTGGCAGACTAATGAAAAACTGTTTTTT. This chain links TRBV19 with TRBJ1-4; the D is unclear. Deletions cut 5 bases from V and 2 bases from J, with 6 bases between. The CDR3 sequence is 13 residues long. Germline CDR1 is LNHDA and CDR2 is SQIVND (reference sequence).

The chain has TRBV19 and TRBJ2-7; D is unresolved. Germline values: CDR1 LNHDA, CDR2 SQIVND (reference sequence). The CDR3 sequence is 14 residues long. Trimming stripped 3 bases from V and 0 bases from J, with 9 bases between. CDR3 loop: CASSMWANSYEQYF. In DNA, the CDR3 is TGTGCCAGTAGTATGTGGGCAAACTCCTACGAGCAGTACTTC.